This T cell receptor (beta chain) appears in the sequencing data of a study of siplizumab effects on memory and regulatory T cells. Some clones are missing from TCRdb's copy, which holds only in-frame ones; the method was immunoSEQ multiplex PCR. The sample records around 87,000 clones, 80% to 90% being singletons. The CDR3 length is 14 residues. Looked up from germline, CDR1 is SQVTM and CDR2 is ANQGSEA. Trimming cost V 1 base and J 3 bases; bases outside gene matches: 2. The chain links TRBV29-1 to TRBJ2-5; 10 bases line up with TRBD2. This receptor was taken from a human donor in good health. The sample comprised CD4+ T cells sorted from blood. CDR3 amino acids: CSVEGSGREETQYF. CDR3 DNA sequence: TGCAGCGTTGAAGGAAGCGGGAGGGAAGAGACCCAGTACTTC.